One and the same sample provided the 26 T cell receptor beta chains below, sequenced in a study of cytotoxic CD8 clonotypes in ibrutinib-treated CLL. Assay used: immunoSEQ multiplex PCR; TCRdb lists only in-frame clones, some missing. The sample holds some 200,000 clones, 72% seen once. The source material was PBMCs, sampled after 24 months of ibrutinib treatment. Source of these receptors: a human donor with chronic lymphocytic leukemia.

The CDR3 region is CASSPDGRVYTEAFF. The CDR3 DNA sequence: TGTGCCAGCAGCCCCGATGGGCGGGTATACACTGAAGCTTTCTTT. This chain joins TRBV5-4 and TRBJ1-1; D not certain. This CDR3 region has 15 residues. With 4 bases removed from V and 3 bases from J, the gap between germline ends came to 16 bases. Looked up from germline, CDR1 is SGHNT and CDR2 is YYREEE (reference sequence).

The gene calls are TRBV9 and TRBJ2-1, with TRBD1 as a possible D gene (5 bases). Deletions cut 1 base from V and 7 bases from J, with 9 bases between. The CDR3 totals 13 residues. The germline V gene encodes CDR1 SGDLS and CDR2 YYNGEE. The CDR3 DNA reads as TGTGCCAGCAGCGTACAGGGTTTAAATGAGCAGTTCTTC. Protein sequence: CASSVQGLNEQFF. The full variable domain, completed using reference TRBV9 and TRBJ2-1, is DSGVTQTPKHLITATGQRVTLRCSPRSGDLSVYWYQQSLDQGLQFLIQYYNGEERAKGNILERFSAQQFPDLHSELNLSSLELGDSALYFCASSVQGLNEQFFGPGTRLTVL.

This clone occurred once. The rearrangement links TRBV18 to TRBJ1-2, with D tentatively TRBD1 (6 bases). The germline gives CDR1 KGHSH, CDR2 LQKENI. This CDR3 has 16 residues. The V end was cut by 2 bases, the J end by 1 base, with 14 bases between. The DNA for the CDR3 is TGTGCCAGCTCACCATTTGACAGGTCCATTAACTATGGCTACACCTTC. It translates to CASSPFDRSINYGYTF.

Comments on this clone: Other DNA sequences in this sample translate to the same CDR3. The chain is built from TRBV27 and TRBJ1-3; D gene ambiguous. This CDR3 has 14 amino acids. Germline lookup yields CDR1 MNHEY and CDR2 SMNVEV (reference sequence). The V end lost 1 base, the J end lost 0 bases, and 4 bases lay between the germline ends. DNA for the CDR3: TGTGCCAGCAGTTTATACAGCTCTGGAAACACCATATATTTT. Residues: CASSLYSSGNTIYF.

This clone occurred a few times. The rearrangement uses TRBV6-4 and TRBJ1-2, with unresolved D. The CDR3 spans 12 residues. Trimming pared 1 base from V and 8 bases from J, leaving 8 bases between. Germline CDR1 MRHNA, CDR2 SNTAGT. This CDR3 reads CASSDWASGYTF. CDR3 sequence (DNA): TGTGCCAGCAGTGACTGGGCATCGGGCTACACCTTC.

J is TRBJ1-3 and V is TRBV25-1, with D tentatively TRBD1 (6 bases). The germline V gene has CDR1 MGHDK and CDR2 SYGVNS. V shed 5 bases and J shed 1 base, with 15 bases lying between them. The length of the CDR3 is 16 residues. This chain's CDR3 is CASSRKTGWSGNTIYF. The CDR3 DNA reads TGTGCCAGCAGTCGCAAGACAGGATGGTCTGGAAACACCATATATTTT.

The chain is built from TRBV29-1 and TRBJ1-1; a weak D match, TRBD1 (5 bases). CDR1 is SQVTM and CDR2 is ANQGSEA in the germline V gene. CDR3 length: 16 amino acids. In nucleotides, the CDR3 is TGCAGTGCCTACGACCCGGGACCTAACCCTTTTACTGAAGCTTTCTTT. This codes for CSAYDPGPNPFTEAFF.

This clone was recorded only once. The chain uses TRBV28 and TRBJ1-2; D not certain. CDR1 is MDHEN, CDR2 SYDVKM, per germline. This CDR3 spans 12 amino acids. Trimming took off 3 bases at V and 9 bases at J, with 11 bases between the two ends. This chain's CDR3 is CASSLKEYSYTF. CDR3 coding DNA: TGTGCCAGCAGTTTGAAGGAGTACAGCTACACCTTC.

The V gene is TRBV7-2, the J gene TRBJ2-7; 12 bases match TRBD2. The CDR3 covers 18 residues. The V gene's germline CDR1 is SGHTA and CDR2 FQGNSA. Trimming took 4 bases from V and 3 from J; bases not matched to a gene: 13. In nucleotides, the CDR3 is TGTGCCAGCAGCTCCCCCCGTCTAGCGGGAGGGCGGAGCTACGAGCAGTACTTC. Translation: CASSSPRLAGGRSYEQYF.

This chain uses TRBV28 with TRBJ1-2; D remains ambiguous. CDR1 is MDHEN and CDR2 is SYDVKM in the germline V gene. Trimming left V 5 bases short and J 3 bases short, with 19 bases between. CDR3 length equals 16 residues. CDR3 sequence: CASSPPRGGHDYGYTF. The CDR3 nucleotides read TGTGCCAGCAGTCCCCCTCGGGGAGGGCATGACTATGGCTACACCTTC.

A single count supports this clone. This chain joins TRBV28 and TRBJ2-7; D gene uncertain. This CDR3 spans 13 amino acids. V gave up 2 bases and J gave up 6 bases, with 11 bases separating them. Germline CDR1 reads MDHEN; CDR2 reads SYDVKM. The DNA for the CDR3 is TGTGCCAGCAGTTTACCCGCAGGAGTCGAGCAGTACTTC. Its translation: CASSLPAGVEQYF.

CDR3 in amino acids: CASSLTLGGNQPQHF. Written as DNA, the CDR3 is TGTGCCAGCAGCTTAACACTGGGTGGCAATCAGCCCCAGCATTTT. The chain joins TRBV7-2 to TRBJ1-5; no reliable D call. The CDR3 is made up of 15 amino acids. The germline V gene encodes CDR1 SGHTA and CDR2 FQGNSA. The ends were cut back, 2 bases at V and 2 bases at J, with 10 bases in the middle.

This rearrangement joins TRBV6-1 to TRBJ1-2, with 8 bases that match TRBD1. Unmatched junction bases numbered 3, after V lost 5 bases and J lost 4 bases. CDR3 length: 13 amino acids. Germline-derived CDR1 and CDR2 are MNHNS and SASEGT. The CDR3 loop is CASSLDRVYGYTF. DNA of the CDR3: TGTGCCAGCAGTTTGGACAGGGTCTATGGCTACACCTTC.

This clone was recorded once. V and J are TRBV28 and TRBJ2-1, with D maybe TRBD2 (5 bases). Per the germline V gene, CDR1 is MDHEN and CDR2 is SYDVKM. Trimming took 5 bases from V and 3 from J, leaving 11 bases between them. The CDR3 contains 14 residues. CDR3 nucleotide sequence: TGTGCCAGCAGTGGAGCGGTGGACTACAATGAGCAGTTCTTC. Protein sequence: CASSGAVDYNEQFF.

The genes are TRBV18 and TRBJ1-1; weak D call: TRBD1 (5 bases). This CDR3 contains 16 residues. The V and J ends lost 2 bases and 3 bases respectively, with 16 bases between them. CDR1 and CDR2 from the germline V gene are KGHSH and LQKENI. The CDR3 loop reads CASSPSGIRDDTEAFF. CDR3 in DNA: TGTGCCAGCTCACCATCCGGGATCAGGGACGACACTGAAGCTTTCTTT.

This clone occurred a few times. The junction differs from germline at one of its ends, possibly a read error. The chain uses TRBV7-2 and TRBJ2-3; perhaps TRBD2 as D (6 bases). This CDR3 has 13 amino acids. Germline-derived CDR1 and CDR2 are SGHTA and FQGNSA. DNA for the CDR3: TGTGCAAGCACGGCGGGACTCACAGATACGCAGTATTTT. Translated, it gives CASTAGLTDTQYF.

The V and J genes are TRBV7-8 and TRBJ1-5; D gene unclear. V lost 5 bases and J lost 4, with 18 bases in between. CDR3 length: 16 residues. Germline values: CDR1 SGHVS, CDR2 FQNEAQ. The CDR3: CASSPPLPPLNQPQHF. The CDR3 coding sequence is TGTGCCAGCAGCCCACCCTTGCCCCCGTTGAATCAGCCCCAGCATTTT. The full variable domain, its missing parts supplied by reference TRBV7-8 and TRBJ1-5, is GAGVSQSPRYKVAKRGQDVALRCDPISGHVSLFWYQQALGQGPEFLTYFQNEAQLDKSGLPSDRFFAERPEGSVSTLKIQRTQQEDSAVYLCASSPPLPPLNQPQHFGDGTRLSIL.

This chain connects TRBV11-2 to TRBJ2-7, with 7 bases that match TRBD1. The CDR3 sequence is 14 residues long. J was trimmed by 7 bases and V by 2 bases; bases with no gene match: 8. Germline V CDR1 and CDR2: SGHAT, FQNNGV. The CDR3: CASSLHRGQREQYF. CDR3 DNA: TGTGCCAGCAGCTTACACAGGGGACAACGGGAGCAGTACTTC.

This chain connects TRBV28 to TRBJ1-2; D is uncertain. Trimming took off 6 bases at V and 3 bases at J, with 11 bases between the two ends. There are 13 residues in the CDR3. The V gene's germline CDR1 is MDHEN and CDR2 SYDVKM. The CDR3 coding sequence is TGTGCCAGCAGGGTTCTTGGGGACTATGGCTACACCTTC. Protein sequence: CASRVLGDYGYTF.

With respect to this clone: This same CDR3 is encoded by further DNA sequences in the sample. Here the CDR3 reads CASSLALAGGTDTQYF. In DNA, the CDR3 is TGCGCCAGCAGCTTGGCCTTAGCGGGAGGGACAGATACGCAGTATTTT. The rearrangement uses TRBV5-1 and TRBJ2-3; 11 bases line up with TRBD2. V lost 0 bases, J lost 3 bases, and 3 bases stayed unmatched. Per germline, CDR1 SGHRS and CDR2 YFSETQ. This CDR3 comprises 16 residues.

The gene calls are TRBV5-1 and TRBJ2-1; 10 nucleotides line up with TRBD2. The germline V gene encodes CDR1 SGHRS and CDR2 YFSETQ. The CDR3 length is 17 residues. The V gene end was trimmed by 2 bases and the J gene end by 9 bases; junction bases not matched to a gene: 14. The CDR3 DNA reads as TGCGCCAGCAGCTTAAACAGACTAGCGGGTTCGGGAGGTGAGCAGTTCTTC. Protein product: CASSLNRLAGSGGEQFF.

This rearrangement joins TRBV27 to TRBJ2-3, with 9 bases lining up with TRBD2. The CDR3 contains 15 residues. CDR1 and CDR2 from the germline V gene are MNHEY and SMNVEV (reference sequence). V lost 7 bases and J lost 5; bases outside the gene matches: 10. CDR3 loop: CASNPSGLAGDTQYF. As DNA, the CDR3 is TGTGCCAGCAATCCCTCGGGACTAGCTGGAGATACGCAGTATTTT.

The V and J genes are TRBV30 and TRBJ1-2; 7 bases agree with TRBD1. The V segment lost 1 base and the J segment 6 bases; nucleotides outside the gene matches: 2. The CDR3 runs to 12 residues. The germline gives CDR1 GTSNPN, CDR2 SVGIG (reference sequence). CDR3 amino acids: CAWSGQGNGYTF. The CDR3 coding sequence is TGTGCCTGGAGTGGACAGGGCAATGGCTACACCTTC.

In its sample, this clone was seen a few times. This rearrangement joins TRBV9 to TRBJ2-1, with TRBD2 matching over 11 bases. The V segment lost 3 bases and the J segment 10 bases; nucleotides outside the gene matches: 3. Germline V gives CDR1 SGDLS, CDR2 YYNGEE. This CDR3 contains 13 residues. The CDR3 is CASSGSGRAEQFF. CDR3 bases: TGTGCCAGCAGCGGTAGCGGGAGGGCAGAGCAGTTCTTC.

The J gene is TRBJ1-1, the V gene TRBV29-1, with D tentatively TRBD1 (6 bases). Germline V gives CDR1 SQVTM, CDR2 ANQGSEA. The germline V and J ends were trimmed by 0 bases and 5 bases, with 13 bases remaining between them. The length of the CDR3 is 14 residues. This CDR3 is CSVEERTVETEAFF. CDR3 sequence (DNA): TGCAGCGTTGAAGAAAGGACAGTCGAGACTGAAGCTTTCTTT.

This chain uses TRBV19 with TRBJ2-1, with 9 positions matching TRBD2. J lost 7 bases, V lost 5 bases, and 12 bases had no gene match. Germline values: CDR1 LNHDA, CDR2 SQIVND (reference sequence). The CDR3 extends over 16 amino acids. Written as DNA, the CDR3 is TGTGCCAGTAGTGTCTTTAGCGGGAGCGCGGGGAATGAGCAGTTCTTC. The encoded protein is CASSVFSGSAGNEQFF.